This T cell receptor (beta chain) comes out of a study of response to subunit inactivated influenza vaccine. Via MiXCR, TCRdb re-called the RT-PCR reads, giving one row per CDR3 protein. The sample includes around 850,000 distinct CDR3 sequences, about 18% seen only once; the top ten take approximately 11%. Germline CDR1 reads SGHRS; CDR2 reads YFSETQ. Trimming shortened V by 0 bases and J by 5 bases, and 17 bases separated the two germline ends. The length of the CDR3 is 16 residues. The source material was PBMCs from blood, sampled around 5 days after vaccination. The TCR originated in a man aged 45-65 years who received an inactivated influenza vaccine. The V gene is TRBV5-1, the J gene TRBJ2-5, with a tentative D call TRBD1 (5 bases). The CDR3 region has the DNA TGCGCCAGCAGCTTGGCCGGGCAGGGTGTTAGCGAGACCCAGTACTTC. Translating gives CASSLAGQGVSETQYF.